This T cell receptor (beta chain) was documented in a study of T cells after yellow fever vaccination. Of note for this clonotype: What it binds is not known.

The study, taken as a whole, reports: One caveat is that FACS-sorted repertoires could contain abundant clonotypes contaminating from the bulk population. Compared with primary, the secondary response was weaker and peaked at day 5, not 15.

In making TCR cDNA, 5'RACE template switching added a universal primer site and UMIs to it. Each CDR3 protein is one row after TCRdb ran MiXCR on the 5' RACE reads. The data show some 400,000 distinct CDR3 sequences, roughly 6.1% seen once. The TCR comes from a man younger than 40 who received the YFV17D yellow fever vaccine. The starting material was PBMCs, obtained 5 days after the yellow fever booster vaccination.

This CDR3 reads CSASPHSLFEHEQFF. In DNA form, the CDR3 reads TGCAGTGCTAGTCCACACAGTTTATTTGAGCATGAGCAGTTCTTC. The chain couples TRBV20-1 to TRBJ2-1; D unresolved. CDR3 length: 15 amino acids. Per the germline V gene, CDR1 is DFQATT and CDR2 is SNEGSKA (reference sequence). The ends were cut back, 3 bases at V and 8 bases at J, with 20 bases in the middle.